The clone carrying this TCR beta chain showed up many times. Its antigen is unidentified. This CDR3 region has 13 residues. The ends were cut back, 5 bases at V and 16 bases at J, with 21 bases in the middle. Germline CDR1 reads SGHTA; CDR2 reads FQGNSA. This sample was included in a study of T cells after posttransplantation cyclophosphamide. Study conclusions and caveats: TRB overlap between skin or GI tissue T cells and blood was limited. Donor CD8+ memory clones often dominated recipient blood repertoires at later times. Recipient CMV seropositivity and CMV reactivation strongly tracked TRB clonality.

This table comes from immunoSEQ multiplex PCR, and its TCRdb copy is limited to in-frame clones, with some not included. This sample carries roughly 32,000 clones and no singletons, and approximately 4.3% goes to the top ten. On the day of bone marrow donation, the related graft donor provided peripheral blood. This rearrangement joins TRBV7-2 to TRBJ2-1, with D possibly being TRBD2 (7 bases). This TCR was recovered from a woman aged 25 to 39 in good health and a related stem cell transplant donor. The specimen was PBMCs. The CDR3 nucleotides read TGTGCCAGCAGCAACGGCGGGGGCCCCGGAGGTTTCTTC. Its translation is CASSNGGGPGGFF.